This T cell receptor (beta chain) is from a study of shared clonotypes between healthy human individuals. Across the whole study: Researchers assigned three CD4 naive, three CD4 memory, two CD8 naive and one CD8 memory plate to each donor.

Some clones are missing from TCRdb's copy, which holds only in-frame ones; the method was immunoSEQ multiplex PCR. The table includes 850,000 to 1,200,000 clones, about 75% detected once. Study-level points and caveats: Among the subsets, naive ones generally showed larger estimated richness than memory ones. It was the non-shared clonotypes that had lower generation probabilities than clonotypes shared by all four donors. Around 5% was the fraction of naive CD4 clonotypes found shared across four donors.

Comments on this clone: Antigen specificity is unknown.

CDR1 LNHDA and CDR2 SQIVND come from the germline V gene (reference sequence). The CDR3 loop spans 15 amino acids. The V and J ends lost 4 bases and 1 base, in that order; junction bases with no gene match: 4. Sequenced sample: memory CD4+ T cells sorted from blood. Subset in this sample: CD45RA-negative fraction. The V call is TRBV19, the J call TRBJ1-2; 9 positions match TRBD1. This receptor was obtained from a man younger than 35 in good health. CDR3 in amino acids: CASSTGTGLNYGYTF. Written as DNA, the CDR3 is TGTGCCAGTAGTACCGGGACAGGGCTTAACTATGGCTACACCTTC. Based on the CDR3 plus reference TRBV19 and TRBJ1-2, the full variable domain is DGGITQSPKYLFRKEGQNVTLSCEQNLNHDAMYWYRQDPGQGLRLIYYSQIVNDFQKGDIAEGYSVSREKKESFPLTVTSAQKNPTAFYLCASSTGTGLNYGYTFGSGTRLTVV.